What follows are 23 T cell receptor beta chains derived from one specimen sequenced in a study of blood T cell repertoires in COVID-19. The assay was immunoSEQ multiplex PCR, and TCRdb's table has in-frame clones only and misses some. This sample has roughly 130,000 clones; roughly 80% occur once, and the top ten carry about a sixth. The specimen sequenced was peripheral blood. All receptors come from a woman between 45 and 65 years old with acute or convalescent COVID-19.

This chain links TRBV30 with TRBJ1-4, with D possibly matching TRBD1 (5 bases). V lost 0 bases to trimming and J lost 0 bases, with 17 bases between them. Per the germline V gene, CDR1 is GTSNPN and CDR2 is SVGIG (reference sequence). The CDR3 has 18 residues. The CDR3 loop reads CAWSVAGMVQPTNEKLFF. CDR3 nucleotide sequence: TGTGCCTGGAGTGTCGCAGGGATGGTCCAACCAACTAATGAAAAACTGTTTTTT. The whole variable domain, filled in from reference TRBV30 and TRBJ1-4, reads SQTIHQWPATLVQPVGSPLSLECTVEGTSNPNLYWYRQAAGRGLQLLFYSVGIGQISSEVPQNLSASRPQDRQFILSSKKLLLSDSGFYLCAWSVAGMVQPTNEKLFFGSGTQLSVL.

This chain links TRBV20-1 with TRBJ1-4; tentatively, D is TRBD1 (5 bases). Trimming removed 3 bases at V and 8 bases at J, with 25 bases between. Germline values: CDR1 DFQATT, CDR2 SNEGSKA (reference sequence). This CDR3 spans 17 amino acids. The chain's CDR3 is CSASDLNSQGAREKLFF. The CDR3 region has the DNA TGCAGTGCTAGTGATCTAAACAGCCAGGGTGCGAGGGAAAAACTGTTTTTT.

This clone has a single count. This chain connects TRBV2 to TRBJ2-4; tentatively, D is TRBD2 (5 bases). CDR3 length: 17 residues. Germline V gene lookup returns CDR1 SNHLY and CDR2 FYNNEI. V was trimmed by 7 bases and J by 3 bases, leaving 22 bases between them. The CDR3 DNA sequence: TGTGCCAGCACTCGGACCTTGACACCCGAGGGCAAAAACATTCAGTACTTC. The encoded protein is CASTRTLTPEGKNIQYF.

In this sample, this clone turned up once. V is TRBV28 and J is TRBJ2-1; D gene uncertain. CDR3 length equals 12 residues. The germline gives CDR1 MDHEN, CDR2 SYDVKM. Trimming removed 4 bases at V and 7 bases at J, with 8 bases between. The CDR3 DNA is TGTGCCAGCAGTTCACACGCTAATGAGCAGTTCTTC. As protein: CASSSHANEQFF.

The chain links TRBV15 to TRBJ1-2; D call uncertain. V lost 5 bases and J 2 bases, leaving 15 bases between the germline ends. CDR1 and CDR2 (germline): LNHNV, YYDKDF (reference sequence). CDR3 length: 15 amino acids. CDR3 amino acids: CATSPRVTINYGYTF. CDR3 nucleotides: TGTGCCACCAGCCCCCGGGTCACTATCAACTATGGCTACACCTTC.

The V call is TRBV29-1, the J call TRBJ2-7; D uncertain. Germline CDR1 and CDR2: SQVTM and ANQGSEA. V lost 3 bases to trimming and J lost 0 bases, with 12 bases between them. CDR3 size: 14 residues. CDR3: CSVDGGRSSYEQYF. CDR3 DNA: TGCAGCGTTGATGGCGGCCGGAGCTCCTACGAGCAGTACTTC.

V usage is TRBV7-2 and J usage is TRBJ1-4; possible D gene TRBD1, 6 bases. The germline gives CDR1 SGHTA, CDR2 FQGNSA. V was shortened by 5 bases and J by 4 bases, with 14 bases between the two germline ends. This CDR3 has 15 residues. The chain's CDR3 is CASSPSTGDNEKLFF. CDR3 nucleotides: TGTGCCAGCAGCCCTTCGACAGGCGATAATGAAAAACTGTTTTTT.

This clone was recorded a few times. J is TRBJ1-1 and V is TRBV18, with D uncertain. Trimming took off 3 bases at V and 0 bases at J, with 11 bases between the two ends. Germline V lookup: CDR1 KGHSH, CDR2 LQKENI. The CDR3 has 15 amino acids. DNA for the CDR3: TGTGCCAGCTCACCCAGCGCCTCCGTGAACACTGAAGCTTTCTTT. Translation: CASSPSASVNTEAFF. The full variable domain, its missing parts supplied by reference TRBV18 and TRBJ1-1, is NAGVMQNPRHLVRRRGQEARLRCSPMKGHSHVYWYRQLPEEGLKFMVYLQKENIIDESGMPKERFSAEFPKEGPSILRIQQVVRGDSAAYFCASSPSASVNTEAFFGQGTRLTVV.

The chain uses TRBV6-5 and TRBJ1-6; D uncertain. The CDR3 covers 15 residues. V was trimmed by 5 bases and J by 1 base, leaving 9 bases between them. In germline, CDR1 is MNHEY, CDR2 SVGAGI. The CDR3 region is CASSPRGSYNSPLHF. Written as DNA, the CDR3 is TGTGCCAGCAGTCCCCGCGGGTCCTATAATTCACCCCTCCACTTT.

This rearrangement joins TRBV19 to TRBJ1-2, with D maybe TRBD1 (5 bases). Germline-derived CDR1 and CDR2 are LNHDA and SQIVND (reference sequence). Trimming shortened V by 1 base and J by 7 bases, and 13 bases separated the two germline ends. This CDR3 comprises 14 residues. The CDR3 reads CASSIGRVESGYTF. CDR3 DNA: TGTGCCAGTAGTATAGGCAGGGTGGAAAGTGGCTACACCTTC. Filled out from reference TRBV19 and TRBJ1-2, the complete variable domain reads DGGITQSPKYLFRKEGQNVTLSCEQNLNHDAMYWYRQDPGQGLRLIYYSQIVNDFQKGDIAEGYSVSREKKESFPLTVTSAQKNPTAFYLCASSIGRVESGYTFGSGTRLTVV.

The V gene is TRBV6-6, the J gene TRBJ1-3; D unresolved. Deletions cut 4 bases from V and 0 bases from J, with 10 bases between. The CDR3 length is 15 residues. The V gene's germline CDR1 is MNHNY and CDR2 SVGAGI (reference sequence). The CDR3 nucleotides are TGTGCCAGCAGTTCCGGACTGACCTCTGGAAACACCATATATTTT. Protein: CASSSGLTSGNTIYF.

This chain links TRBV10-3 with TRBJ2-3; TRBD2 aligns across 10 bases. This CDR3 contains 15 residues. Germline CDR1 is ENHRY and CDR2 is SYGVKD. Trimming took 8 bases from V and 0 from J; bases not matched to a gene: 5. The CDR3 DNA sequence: TGTGCCATCGGGGTTAGCGGGGGGAGCACAGATACGCAGTATTTT. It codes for CAIGVSGGSTDTQYF.

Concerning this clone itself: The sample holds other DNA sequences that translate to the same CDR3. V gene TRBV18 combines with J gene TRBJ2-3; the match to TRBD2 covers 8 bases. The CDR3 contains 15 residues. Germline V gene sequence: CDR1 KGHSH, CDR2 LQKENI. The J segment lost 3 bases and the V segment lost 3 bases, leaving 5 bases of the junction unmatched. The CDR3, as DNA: TGTGCCAGCTCACCGTTGAGCGGGGGAACAGATACGCAGTATTTT. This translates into CASSPLSGGTDTQYF.

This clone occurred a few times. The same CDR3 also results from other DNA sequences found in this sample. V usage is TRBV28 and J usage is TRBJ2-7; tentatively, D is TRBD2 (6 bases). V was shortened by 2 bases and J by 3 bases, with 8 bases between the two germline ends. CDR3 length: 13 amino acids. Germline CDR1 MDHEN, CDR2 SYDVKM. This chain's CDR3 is CASSLGGSYEQYF. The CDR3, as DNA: TGTGCCAGCAGTTTAGGGGGGAGCTACGAGCAGTACTTC.

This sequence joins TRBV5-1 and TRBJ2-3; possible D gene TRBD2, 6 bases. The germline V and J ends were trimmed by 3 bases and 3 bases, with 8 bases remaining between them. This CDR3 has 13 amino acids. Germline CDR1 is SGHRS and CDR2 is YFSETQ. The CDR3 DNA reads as TGCGCCAGCAGCTATCTAGCGACAGATACGCAGTATTTT. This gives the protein CASSYLATDTQYF.

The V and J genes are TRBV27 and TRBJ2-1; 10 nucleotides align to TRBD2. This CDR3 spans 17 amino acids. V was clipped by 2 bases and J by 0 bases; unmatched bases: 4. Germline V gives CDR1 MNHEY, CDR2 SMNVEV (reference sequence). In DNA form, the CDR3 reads TGTGCCAGCAGTTTAAGGACTAGCGGCCGCTCCTACAATGAGCAGTTCTTC. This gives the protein CASSLRTSGRSYNEQFF.

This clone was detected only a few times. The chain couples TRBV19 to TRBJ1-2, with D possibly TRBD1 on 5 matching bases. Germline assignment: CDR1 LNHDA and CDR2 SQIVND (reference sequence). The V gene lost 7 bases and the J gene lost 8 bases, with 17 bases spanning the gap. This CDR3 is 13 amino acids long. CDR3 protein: CASTTGQAIGYTF. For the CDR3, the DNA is TGTGCCAGTACTACAGGACAAGCTATCGGCTACACCTTC.

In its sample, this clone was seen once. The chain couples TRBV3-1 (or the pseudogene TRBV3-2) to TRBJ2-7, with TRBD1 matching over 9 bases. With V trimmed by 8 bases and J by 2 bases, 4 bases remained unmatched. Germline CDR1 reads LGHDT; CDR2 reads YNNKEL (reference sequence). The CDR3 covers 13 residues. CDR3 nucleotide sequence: TGTGCCAGCGGCTGGACAGGGGCCTACGAGCAGTACTTC. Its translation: CASGWTGAYEQYF.

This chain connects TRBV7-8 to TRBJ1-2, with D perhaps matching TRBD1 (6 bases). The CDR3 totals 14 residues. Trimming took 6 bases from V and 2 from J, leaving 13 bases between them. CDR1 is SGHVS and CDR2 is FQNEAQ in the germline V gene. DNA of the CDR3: TGTGCCAGCAGGATATTAGGACAGAACTATGGCTACACCTTC. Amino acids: CASRILGQNYGYTF.

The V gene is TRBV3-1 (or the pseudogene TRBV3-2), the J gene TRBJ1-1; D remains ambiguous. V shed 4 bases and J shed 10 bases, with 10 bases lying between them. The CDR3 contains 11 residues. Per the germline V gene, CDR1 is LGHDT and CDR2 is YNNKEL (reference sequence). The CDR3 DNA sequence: TGTGCCAGCAGCCTCCGGGGTGGAGCTTTCTTT. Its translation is CASSLRGGAFF.

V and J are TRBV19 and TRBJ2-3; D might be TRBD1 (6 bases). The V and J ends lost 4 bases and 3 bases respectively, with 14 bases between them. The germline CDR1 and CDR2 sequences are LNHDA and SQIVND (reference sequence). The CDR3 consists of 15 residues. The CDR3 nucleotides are TGTGCCAGTAGTAACAGCTGGCAGGGGACAGATACGCAGTATTTT. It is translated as CASSNSWQGTDTQYF.

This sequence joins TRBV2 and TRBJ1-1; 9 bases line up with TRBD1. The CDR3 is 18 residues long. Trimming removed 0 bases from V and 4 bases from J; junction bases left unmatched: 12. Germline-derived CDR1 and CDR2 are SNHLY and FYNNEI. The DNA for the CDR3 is TGTGCCAGCAGTGAAGCGGGATCGGGCCGGGACAGGGTCACTGAAGCTTTCTTT. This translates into CASSEAGSGRDRVTEAFF.

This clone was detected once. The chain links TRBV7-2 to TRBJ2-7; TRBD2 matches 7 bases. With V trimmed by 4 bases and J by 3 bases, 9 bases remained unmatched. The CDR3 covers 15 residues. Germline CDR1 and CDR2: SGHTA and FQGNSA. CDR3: CASSSGGPRDYEQYF. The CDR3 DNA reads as TGTGCCAGCAGCTCGGGGGGTCCCCGTGACTACGAGCAGTACTTC.